The 25 T cell receptor beta chains given below trace back to one sample, sequenced in a study of shared clonotypes between healthy human individuals. TCRdb keeps only in-frame clones here, not all; method: immunoSEQ multiplex PCR. This table holds millions of clones, just over 90% found once. The sequenced sample was naive CD4+ T cells sorted from blood. Subset described: CD45RA+ positively selected. Every receptor here comes from a young man in good health.

In the case of this clone: Other DNA sequences in this specimen translate into the identical CDR3. The chain uses TRBV6-1 and TRBJ2-4, with D unresolved. The germline CDR1 and CDR2 sequences are MNHNS and SASEGT. Between the trimmed V and J ends, which lost 3 bases and 8 bases, there was a span of 5 bases. The CDR3 runs to 11 residues. DNA for the CDR3: TGTGCCAGCAGTGAGTCCTACATTCAGTACTTC. Translation: CASSESYIQYF.

This chain uses TRBV28 with TRBJ1-2; weak D call: TRBD1 (5 bases). Deletions cut 6 bases from V and 4 bases from J, with 18 bases between. The CDR3 covers 15 residues. Germline V lookup: CDR1 MDHEN, CDR2 SYDVKM. This CDR3 is CASRYSGIRSYGYTF. In DNA, the CDR3 is TGTGCCAGCAGGTATTCAGGGATACGAAGCTATGGCTACACCTTC.

Comment on this clone: Additional DNA sequences in this sample encode the identical CDR3. The rearrangement joins TRBV5-1 to TRBJ2-3; 9 nucleotides line up with TRBD2. J was trimmed by 4 bases and V by 0 bases; bases with no gene match: 6. The CDR3 spans 16 residues. Germline lookup yields CDR1 SGHRS and CDR2 YFSETQ. The CDR3 spells CASSLVAGGPADTQYF. The CDR3 DNA sequence: TGCGCCAGCAGCTTGGTCGCGGGGGGGCCCGCAGATACGCAGTATTTT.

V is TRBV18 and J is TRBJ2-7, with D possibly matching TRBD1 (6 bases). Looked up from germline, CDR1 is KGHSH and CDR2 is LQKENI. The CDR3 length is 12 residues. Trimming cost V 1 base and J 8 bases, with 9 bases left between them. Here the CDR3 reads CASSPRQGKQYF. In DNA form, the CDR3 reads TGTGCCAGCTCACCACGTCAGGGGAAGCAGTACTTC.

For this clone: Different DNA sequences within this sample yield the same CDR3. The chain combines TRBV7-9 with TRBJ1-4; D is uncertain. The CDR3 sequence is 15 residues long. The V end lost 0 bases, the J end lost 1 base, and 6 bases lay between the germline ends. Germline values: CDR1 SEHNR, CDR2 FQNEAQ (reference sequence). CDR3 residues: CASSLAGVTNEKLFF. The CDR3 DNA sequence: TGTGCCAGCAGCTTAGCAGGTGTAACTAATGAAAAACTGTTTTTT.

V and J are TRBV18 and TRBJ2-3, with D possibly TRBD1 on 5 matching bases. CDR3 length equals 15 residues. Germline V gene lookup returns CDR1 KGHSH and CDR2 LQKENI. Trimming took 2 bases from V and 4 from J, leaving 13 bases between them. CDR3 coding DNA: TGTGCCAGCTCACCAAGGGGATCGGTGGCAGATACGCAGTATTTT. Translating it yields CASSPRGSVADTQYF.

The J gene is TRBJ2-4, the V gene TRBV19; tentatively, D is TRBD1 (6 bases). Between the trimmed V and J ends, which lost 5 bases and 2 bases, there was a span of 13 bases. There are 15 residues in the CDR3. Germline V gives CDR1 LNHDA, CDR2 SQIVND (reference sequence). The CDR3 coding sequence is TGTGCCAGTAGTCCAGACGGACAGACCAAAAACATTCAGTACTTC. As protein: CASSPDGQTKNIQYF.

This sequence joins TRBV5-8 and TRBJ2-2, with 10 positions matching TRBD2. After removal of 3 bases from V and 6 bases from J, the junction contained 5 bases not matched to a gene. The germline gives CDR1 SGHTS, CDR2 YDEGEE. The CDR3 extends over 15 amino acids. The CDR3 nucleotides are TGTGCCAGCAGCTCTCCTAGCGGGAGTTCCGGGGAGCTGTTTTTT. As protein: CASSSPSGSSGELFF.

The gene calls are TRBV28 and TRBJ2-7; 10 nucleotides agree with TRBD2. CDR1 MDHEN and CDR2 SYDVKM come from the germline V gene. V dropped 3 bases and J dropped 4; count of bases not matched to a gene: 6. The CDR3 runs to 15 residues. This CDR3 is CASSFVRTSGYEQYF. DNA of the CDR3: TGTGCCAGCAGTTTTGTGAGGACTAGCGGATACGAGCAGTACTTC.

This rearrangement joins TRBV7-9 to TRBJ2-1, with 11 bases matching TRBD2. CDR1 SEHNR and CDR2 FQNEAQ come from the germline V gene (reference sequence). CDR3 length equals 17 residues. V gave up 5 bases and J gave up 7 bases; unmatched junction bases: 13. CDR3 nucleotides: TGTGCCAGCAGCCCTTTAGGACTAGCGGGCGCCTGGAATGAGCAGTTCTTC. Amino acid sequence: CASSPLGLAGAWNEQFF.

The chain combines TRBV4-3 with TRBJ2-5; 9 positions match TRBD2. Trimming cost V 2 bases and J 5 bases; bases outside gene matches: 9. The CDR3 extends over 16 amino acids. CDR1 and CDR2 (germline): LGHNA, YSLEER. Here the CDR3 reads CASSQNLLAGWETQYF. The DNA of the CDR3 is TGCGCCAGCAGCCAAAATCTCCTAGCGGGATGGGAGACCCAGTACTTC.

The chain has TRBV7-9 and TRBJ2-3, with TRBD1 as a possible D gene (5 bases). The germline V gene has CDR1 SEHNR and CDR2 FQNEAQ (reference sequence). The CDR3 spans 14 residues. Trimming removed 5 bases at V and 9 bases at J, with 18 bases between. The CDR3 protein is CASSLPQGGGTQYF. The CDR3 bases are TGTGCCAGCAGCCTACCCCAGGGCGGCGGAACGCAGTATTTT.

The rearrangement joins TRBV7-9 to TRBJ1-5; 9 nucleotides agree with TRBD1. V shed 5 bases, J shed 1 base, and the junction held 9 bases outside the gene matches. Germline CDR1 is SEHNR and CDR2 is FQNEAQ (reference sequence). CDR3 size: 17 residues. CDR3 DNA sequence: TGTGCCAGCAGCGGGGGGACAGGGCTCGGAAGCAATCAGCCCCAGCATTTT. This translates into CASSGGTGLGSNQPQHF.

This chain connects TRBV5-4 to TRBJ1-1, with D perhaps matching TRBD1 (5 bases). The germline V gene has CDR1 SGHNT and CDR2 YYREEE (reference sequence). The length of the CDR3 is 14 residues. Trimming cost V 2 bases and J 1 base, with 9 bases left between them. The CDR3 DNA is TGTGCCAGCAGCTTCGCAGGGTCGAACACTGAAGCTTTCTTT. This codes for CASSFAGSNTEAFF.

The chain uses TRBV6-5 and TRBJ1-6; tentatively, D is TRBD1 (5 bases). Trimming took off 3 bases at V and 10 bases at J, with 10 bases between the two ends. This CDR3 spans 13 amino acids. The V gene's germline CDR1 is MNHEY and CDR2 SVGAGI. Here the CDR3 reads CASSYRGSSPLHF. The CDR3 coding sequence is TGTGCCAGCAGTTATAGGGGAAGCTCACCCCTCCACTTT.

V is TRBV7-9 and J is TRBJ2-3; unclear D gene. The germline V and J ends were trimmed by 10 bases and 3 bases, with 14 bases remaining between them. Germline CDR1 SEHNR, CDR2 FQNEAQ (reference sequence). The CDR3 sequence is 13 residues long. In DNA form, the CDR3 reads TGTGCCACCCCCCAAAACGGGACAGATACGCAGTATTTT. Protein product: CATPQNGTDTQYF.

This sequence joins TRBV11-3 and TRBJ2-1; a possible D gene is TRBD1 (6 bases). Deletions cut 2 bases from V and 8 bases from J, with 13 bases between. CDR1 is SGHNT and CDR2 is YENEEA in the germline V gene. The CDR3 has 14 amino acids. CDR3 in DNA: TGTGCCAGCAGCTTAACCGGACAGCGGCATGAGCAGTTCTTC. It is translated as CASSLTGQRHEQFF.

The rearrangement links TRBV27 to TRBJ2-7; TRBD2 matches 12 bases. The CDR3 consists of 16 residues. Germline CDR1 MNHEY, CDR2 SMNVEV (reference sequence). This CDR3 is CATSGTSGRASYEQYF. The CDR3, as DNA: TGTGCAACCTCCGGGACTAGCGGGCGCGCCTCCTACGAGCAGTACTTC.

The chain couples TRBV6-4 to TRBJ2-3; weak D call: TRBD2 (5 bases). Germline values: CDR1 MRHNA, CDR2 SNTAGT. The CDR3 extends over 16 amino acids. Trimming cost V 0 bases and J 4 bases, with 14 bases left between them. CDR3 region: CASSDSGGPSPDTQYF. In DNA, the CDR3 is TGTGCCAGCAGTGACTCAGGAGGCCCTTCACCAGATACGCAGTATTTT.

The J gene is TRBJ1-4, the V gene TRBV6-1; 7 bases fit TRBD1. V was pared by 6 bases and J by 13 bases, with 8 bases of the junction left unmatched. Per germline, CDR1 MNHNS and CDR2 SASEGT. The CDR3 runs to 12 residues. The CDR3 DNA sequence: TGTGCCAGCAGACCTGACAGGGAGACACTGTTTTTT. It encodes CASRPDRETLFF.

The chain combines TRBV27 with TRBJ2-3; weak D call: TRBD2 (7 bases). The CDR3 is made up of 17 amino acids. V lost 6 bases to trimming and J lost 0 bases, with 19 bases between them. Germline assignment: CDR1 MNHEY and CDR2 SMNVEV (reference sequence). CDR3 protein: CASSLRRRGPSTDTQYF. CDR3 DNA sequence: TGTGCCAGCAGCCTCAGAAGGCGGGGGCCTAGCACAGATACGCAGTATTTT.

The rearrangement links TRBV2 to TRBJ2-5; TRBD1 agrees at 7 bases. The germline CDR1 and CDR2 sequences are SNHLY and FYNNEI. The CDR3 spans 15 residues. The V gene end was trimmed by 4 bases and the J gene end by 2 bases; junction bases not matched to a gene: 7. Here the CDR3 reads CASSVGTVVQETQYF. The CDR3 coding sequence is TGTGCCAGCAGTGTCGGGACAGTCGTTCAAGAGACCCAGTACTTC.

The gene calls are TRBV10-1 and TRBJ2-3; no clear D gene. The germline V gene has CDR1 WNHNN and CDR2 SYGVQD (reference sequence). Trimming left V 2 bases short and J 9 bases short, with 9 bases between. The CDR3 spans 12 residues. CDR3 region: CASSEGSNTQYF. CDR3 bases: TGCGCCAGCAGTGAGGGGTCCAACACGCAGTATTTT.

The gene calls are TRBV5-4 and TRBJ1-2; weak D call: TRBD1 (6 bases). Trimming pared 4 bases from V and 2 bases from J, leaving 9 bases between. Germline CDR1 reads SGHNT; CDR2 reads YYREEE (reference sequence). The CDR3 sequence is 13 residues long. The CDR3 region is CASSVQGNYGYTF. CDR3 sequence (DNA): TGTGCCAGCAGCGTACAGGGAAACTATGGCTACACCTTC.

The V gene is TRBV10-3, the J gene TRBJ1-4; tentatively, D is TRBD1 (5 bases). Germline CDR1 reads ENHRY; CDR2 reads SYGVKD. Trimming shortened V by 5 bases and J by 2 bases, and 9 bases separated the two germline ends. The CDR3 covers 14 residues. In DNA, the CDR3 is TGTGCCATCAGTTCCGGGGGTACTAATGAAAAACTGTTTTTT. Amino acids: CAISSGGTNEKLFF.